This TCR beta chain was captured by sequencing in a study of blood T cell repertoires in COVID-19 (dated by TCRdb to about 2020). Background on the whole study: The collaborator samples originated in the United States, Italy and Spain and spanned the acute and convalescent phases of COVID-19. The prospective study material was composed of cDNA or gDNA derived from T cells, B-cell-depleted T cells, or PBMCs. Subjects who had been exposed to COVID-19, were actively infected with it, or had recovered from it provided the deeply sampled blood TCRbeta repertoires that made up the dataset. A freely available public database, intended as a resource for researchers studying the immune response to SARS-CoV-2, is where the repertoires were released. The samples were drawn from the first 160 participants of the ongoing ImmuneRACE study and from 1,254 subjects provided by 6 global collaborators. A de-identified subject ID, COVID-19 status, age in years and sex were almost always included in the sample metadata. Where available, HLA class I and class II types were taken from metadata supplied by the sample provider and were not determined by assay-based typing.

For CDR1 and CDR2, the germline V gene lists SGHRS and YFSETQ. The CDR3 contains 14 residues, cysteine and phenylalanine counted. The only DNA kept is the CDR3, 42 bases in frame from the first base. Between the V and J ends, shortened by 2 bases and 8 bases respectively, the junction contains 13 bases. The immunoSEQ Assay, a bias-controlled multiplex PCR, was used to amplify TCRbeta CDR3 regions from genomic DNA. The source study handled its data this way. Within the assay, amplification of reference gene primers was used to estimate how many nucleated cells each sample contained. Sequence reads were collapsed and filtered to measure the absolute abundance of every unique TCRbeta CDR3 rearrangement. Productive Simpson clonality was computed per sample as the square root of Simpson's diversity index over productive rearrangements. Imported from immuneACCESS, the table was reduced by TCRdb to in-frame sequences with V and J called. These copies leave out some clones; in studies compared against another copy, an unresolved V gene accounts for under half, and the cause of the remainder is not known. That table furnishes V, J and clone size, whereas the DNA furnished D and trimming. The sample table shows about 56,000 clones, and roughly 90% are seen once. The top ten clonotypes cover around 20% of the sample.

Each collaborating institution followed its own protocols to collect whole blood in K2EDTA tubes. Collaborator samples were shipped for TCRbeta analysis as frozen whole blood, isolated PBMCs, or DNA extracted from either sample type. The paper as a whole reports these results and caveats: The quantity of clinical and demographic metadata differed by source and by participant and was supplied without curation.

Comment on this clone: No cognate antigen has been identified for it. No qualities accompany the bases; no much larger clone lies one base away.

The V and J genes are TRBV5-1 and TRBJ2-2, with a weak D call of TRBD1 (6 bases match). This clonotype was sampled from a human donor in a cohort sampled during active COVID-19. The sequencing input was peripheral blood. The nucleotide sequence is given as TGCGCCAGCAGCTTTGGGGACATTAGGGGGGAGCTGTTTTTT. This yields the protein CASSFGDIRGELFF.